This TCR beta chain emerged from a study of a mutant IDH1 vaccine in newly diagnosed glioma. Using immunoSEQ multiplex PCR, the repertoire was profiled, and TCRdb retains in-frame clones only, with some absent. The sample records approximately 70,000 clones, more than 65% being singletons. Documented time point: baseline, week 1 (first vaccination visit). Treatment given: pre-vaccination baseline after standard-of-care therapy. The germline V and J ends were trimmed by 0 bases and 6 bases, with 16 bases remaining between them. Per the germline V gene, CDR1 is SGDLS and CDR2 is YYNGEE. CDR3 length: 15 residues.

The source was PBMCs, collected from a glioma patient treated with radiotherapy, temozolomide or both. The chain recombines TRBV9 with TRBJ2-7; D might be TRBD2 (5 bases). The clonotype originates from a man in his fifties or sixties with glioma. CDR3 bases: TGTGCCAGCAGCGTAGAATCGGGGATTTCCGCCGAGCAGTACTTC. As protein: CASSVESGISAEQYF. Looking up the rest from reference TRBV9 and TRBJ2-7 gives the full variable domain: DSGVTQTPKHLITATGQRVTLRCSPRSGDLSVYWYQQSLDQGLQFLIQYYNGEERAKGNILERFSAQQFPDLHSELNLSSLELGDSALYFCASSVESGISAEQYFGPGTRLTVT.